The T cell receptor (beta chain) under discussion was sequenced for a study of response to subunit inactivated influenza vaccine. Study observations and caveats: The authors proposed limited new T cell recruitment per seasonal influenza vaccination.

This clonotype has more than one count but fewer than ten. The antigen is undetermined. CDR1 and CDR2 (germline): SGHTA, FQGNSA. V trimming: 0 bases; J trimming: 2 bases; junction bases outside the gene matches: 5. The CDR3 is made up of 17 amino acids. One entry per CDR3 protein results from TCRdb running MiXCR on the RT-PCR reads. This repertoire shows some 180,000 distinct CDR3 sequences, about 9% found once; its top ten account for roughly a tenth. The V and J genes are TRBV7-2 and TRBJ2-3; 10 nucleotides match TRBD2. Sequenced material: non-naive T cells sorted from PBMCs, taken on the day of vaccination. The TCR was taken from a middle-aged man who received an inactivated influenza vaccine. In DNA form, the CDR3 reads TGTGCCAGCAGCTTAGCTCTAGCGGGGGATGACACAGATACGCAGTATTTT. Translating it yields CASSLALAGDDTDTQYF.